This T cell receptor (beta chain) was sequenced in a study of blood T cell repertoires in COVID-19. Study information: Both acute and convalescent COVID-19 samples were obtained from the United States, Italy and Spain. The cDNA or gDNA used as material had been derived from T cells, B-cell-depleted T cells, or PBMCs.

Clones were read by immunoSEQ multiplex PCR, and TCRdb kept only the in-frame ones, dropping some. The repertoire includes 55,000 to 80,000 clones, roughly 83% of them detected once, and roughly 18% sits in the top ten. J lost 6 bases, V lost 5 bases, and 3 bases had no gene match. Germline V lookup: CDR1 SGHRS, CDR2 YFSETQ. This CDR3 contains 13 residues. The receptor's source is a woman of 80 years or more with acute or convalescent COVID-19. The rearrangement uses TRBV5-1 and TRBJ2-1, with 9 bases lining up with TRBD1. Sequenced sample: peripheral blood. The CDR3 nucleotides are TGCGCCAGCAGAGGACAGGGGTCCAATGAGCAGTTCTTC. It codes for CASRGQGSNEQFF.